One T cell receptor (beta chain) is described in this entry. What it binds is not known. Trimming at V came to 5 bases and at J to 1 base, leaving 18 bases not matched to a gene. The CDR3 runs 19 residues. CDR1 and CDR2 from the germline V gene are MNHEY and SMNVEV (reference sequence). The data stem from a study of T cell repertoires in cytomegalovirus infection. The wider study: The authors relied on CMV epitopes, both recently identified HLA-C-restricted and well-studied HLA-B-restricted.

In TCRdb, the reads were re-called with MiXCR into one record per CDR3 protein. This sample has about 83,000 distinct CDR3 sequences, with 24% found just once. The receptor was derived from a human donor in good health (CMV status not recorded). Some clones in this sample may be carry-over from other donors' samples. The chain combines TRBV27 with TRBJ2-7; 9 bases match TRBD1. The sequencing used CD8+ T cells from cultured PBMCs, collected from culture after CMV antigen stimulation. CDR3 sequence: CASSLAGTGFGRQSYEQYF. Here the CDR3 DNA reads TGTGCCAGCAGTCTCGCCGGGACAGGGTTCGGACGCCAATCCTACGAGCAGTACTTC.